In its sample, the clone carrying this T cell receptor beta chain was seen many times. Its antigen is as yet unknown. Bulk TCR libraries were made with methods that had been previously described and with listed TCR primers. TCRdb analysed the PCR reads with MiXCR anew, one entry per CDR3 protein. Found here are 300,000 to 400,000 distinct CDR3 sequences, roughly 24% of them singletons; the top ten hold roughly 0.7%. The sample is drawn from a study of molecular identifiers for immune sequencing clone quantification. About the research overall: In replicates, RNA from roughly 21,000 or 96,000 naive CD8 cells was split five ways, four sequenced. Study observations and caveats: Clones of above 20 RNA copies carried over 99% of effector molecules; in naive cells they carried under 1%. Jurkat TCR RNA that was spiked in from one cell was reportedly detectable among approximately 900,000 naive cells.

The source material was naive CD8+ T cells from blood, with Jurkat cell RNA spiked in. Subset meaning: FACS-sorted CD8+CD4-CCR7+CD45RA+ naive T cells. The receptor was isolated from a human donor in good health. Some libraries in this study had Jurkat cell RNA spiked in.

Here the CDR3 DNA reads TGCGCCAGCAGCCAATTGGGGGGGGCCGGAGATACGCAGTATTTT. It is translated as CASSQLGGAGDTQYF. The chain recombines TRBV4-3 with TRBJ2-3, with D possibly TRBD2 on 7 matching bases. Germline-derived CDR1 and CDR2 are LGHNA and YSLEER. This CDR3 is built from 15 residues. The V end lost 2 bases, the J end lost 5 bases, and 14 bases lay between the germline ends.